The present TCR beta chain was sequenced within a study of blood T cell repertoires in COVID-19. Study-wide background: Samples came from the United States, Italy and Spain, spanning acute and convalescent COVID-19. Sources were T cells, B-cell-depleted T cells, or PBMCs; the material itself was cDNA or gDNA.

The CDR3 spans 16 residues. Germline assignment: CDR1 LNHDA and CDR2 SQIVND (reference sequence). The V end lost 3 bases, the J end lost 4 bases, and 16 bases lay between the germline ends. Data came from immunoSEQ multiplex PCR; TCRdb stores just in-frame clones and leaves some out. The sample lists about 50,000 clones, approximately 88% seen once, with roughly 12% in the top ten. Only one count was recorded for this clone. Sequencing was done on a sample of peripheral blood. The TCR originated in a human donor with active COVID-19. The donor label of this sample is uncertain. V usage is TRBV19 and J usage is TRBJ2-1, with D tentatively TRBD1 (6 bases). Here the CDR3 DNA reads TGTGCCAGTAGTATGAGGAGACAGGCTAGATACAATGAGCAGTTCTTC. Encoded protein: CASSMRRQARYNEQFF.